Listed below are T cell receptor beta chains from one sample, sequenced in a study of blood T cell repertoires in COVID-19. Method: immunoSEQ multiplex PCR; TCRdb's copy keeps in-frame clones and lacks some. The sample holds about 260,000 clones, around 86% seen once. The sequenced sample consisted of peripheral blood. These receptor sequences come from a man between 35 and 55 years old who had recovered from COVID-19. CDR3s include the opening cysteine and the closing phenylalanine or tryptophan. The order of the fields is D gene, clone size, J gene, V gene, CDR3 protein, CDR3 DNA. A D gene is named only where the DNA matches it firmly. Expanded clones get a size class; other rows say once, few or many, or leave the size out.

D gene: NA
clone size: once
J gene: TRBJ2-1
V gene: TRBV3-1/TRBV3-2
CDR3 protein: CASSQGSFIGRFF
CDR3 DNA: TGTGCCAGCAGCCAGGGTTCCTTCATTGGGAGGTTCTTC

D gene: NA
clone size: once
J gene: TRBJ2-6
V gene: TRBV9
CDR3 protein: CASSTSGANVLTF
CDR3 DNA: TGTGCCAGCAGCACATCTGGGGCCAACGTCCTGACTTTC

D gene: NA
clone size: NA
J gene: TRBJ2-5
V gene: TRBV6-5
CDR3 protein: CASRDWALGEETQYF
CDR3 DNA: TGTGCCAGCAGGGACTGGGCCCTGGGAGAAGAGACCCAGTACTTC

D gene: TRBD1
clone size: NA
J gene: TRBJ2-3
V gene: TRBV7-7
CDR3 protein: CASSLALQGVIDTQYF
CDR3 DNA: TGTGCCAGCAGCTTAGCACTCCAGGGGGTGATAGATACGCAGTATTTT

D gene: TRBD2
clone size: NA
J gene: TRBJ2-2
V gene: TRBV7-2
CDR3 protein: CASSYSGGNTGELFF
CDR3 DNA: TGTGCCAGCAGCTATAGCGGGGGGAACACCGGGGAGCTGTTTTTT

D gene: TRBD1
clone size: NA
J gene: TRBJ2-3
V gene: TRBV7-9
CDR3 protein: CASSLRTQGARRDTQYF
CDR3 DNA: TGTGCCAGCAGCTTACGTACCCAGGGGGCGCGGAGAGATACGCAGTATTTT

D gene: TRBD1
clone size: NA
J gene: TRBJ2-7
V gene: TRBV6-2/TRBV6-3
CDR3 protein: CASSRNTGVEQYF
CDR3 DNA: TGTGCCAGCAGTAGGAACACAGGGGTGGAGCAGTACTTC

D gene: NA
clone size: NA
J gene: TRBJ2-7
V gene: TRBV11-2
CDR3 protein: CASSSGSGRTYEQYF
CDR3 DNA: TGTGCCAGCAGTTCGGGTAGCGGACGAACCTACGAGCAGTACTTC

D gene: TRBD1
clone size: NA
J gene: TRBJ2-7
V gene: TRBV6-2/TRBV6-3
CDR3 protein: CASSPGHRQGAYEQYF
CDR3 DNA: TGTGCCAGCAGCCCAGGCCATAGACAGGGGGCCTACGAGCAGTACTTC

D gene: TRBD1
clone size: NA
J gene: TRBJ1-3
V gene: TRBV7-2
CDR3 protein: CASSLEAGGQHTIYF
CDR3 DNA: TGTGCCAGCAGCTTAGAGGCAGGGGGGCAGCACACCATATATTTT

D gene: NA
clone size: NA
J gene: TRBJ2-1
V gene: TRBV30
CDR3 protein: CAWSKGIGYNEQFF
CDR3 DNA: TGTGCCTGGAGTAAGGGGATTGGCTACAATGAGCAGTTCTTC

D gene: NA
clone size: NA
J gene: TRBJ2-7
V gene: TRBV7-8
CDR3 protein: CASSPDGLLEQYF
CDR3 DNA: TGTGCCAGCAGCCCAGATGGACTTCTAGAGCAGTACTTC

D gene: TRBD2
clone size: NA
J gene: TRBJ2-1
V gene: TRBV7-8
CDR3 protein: CASNLAGGRDSSYNEQFF
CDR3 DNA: TGTGCCAGCAATCTCGCGGGGGGGCGGGACTCGTCCTACAATGAGCAGTTCTTC

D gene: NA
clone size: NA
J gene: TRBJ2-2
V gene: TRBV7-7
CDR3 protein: CASSSTWDIGPTGELFF
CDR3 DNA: TGTGCCAGCAGCTCCACGTGGGACATCGGCCCGACCGGGGAGCTGTTTTTT

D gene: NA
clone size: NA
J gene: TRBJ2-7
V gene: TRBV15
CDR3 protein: CATSRDRGQYYEQYF
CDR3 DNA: TGTGCCACCAGCAGAGATCGGGGACAATATTACGAGCAGTACTTC

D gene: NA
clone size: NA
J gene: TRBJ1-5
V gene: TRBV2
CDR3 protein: CASSVGLPGNQPQHF
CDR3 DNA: TGTGCCAGCAGTGTTGGGCTGCCTGGCAATCAGCCCCAGCATTTT

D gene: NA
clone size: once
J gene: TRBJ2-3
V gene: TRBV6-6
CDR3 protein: CASVRRGLPNTDTQYF
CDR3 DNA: TGTGCCAGCGTCCGCCGGGGACTCCCTAACACAGATACGCAGTATTTT

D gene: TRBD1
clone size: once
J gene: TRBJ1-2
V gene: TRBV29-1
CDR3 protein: CSVYQGTGKDGYTF
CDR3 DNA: TGCAGCGTTTACCAGGGGACAGGGAAGGATGGCTACACCTTC

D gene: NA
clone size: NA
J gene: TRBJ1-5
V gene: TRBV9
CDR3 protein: CASSPSGRSQPQHF
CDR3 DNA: TGTGCCAGCAGCCCCAGCGGGAGGAGTCAGCCCCAGCATTTT

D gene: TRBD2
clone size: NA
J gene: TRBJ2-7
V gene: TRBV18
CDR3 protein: CASSPLPTSGAYYEQYF
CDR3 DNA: TGTGCCAGCTCACCACTGCCGACTAGCGGAGCGTACTACGAGCAGTACTTC

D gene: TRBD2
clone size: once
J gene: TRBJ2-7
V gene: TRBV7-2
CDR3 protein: CASSAVSGHSYEQYF
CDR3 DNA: TGTGCCAGCAGCGCGGTTAGCGGGCACTCCTACGAGCAGTACTTC

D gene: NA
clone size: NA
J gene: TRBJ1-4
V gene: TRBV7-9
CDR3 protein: CASSLEGANEKLFF
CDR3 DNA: TGTGCCAGCAGCTTAGAGGGGGCTAATGAAAAACTGTTTTTT

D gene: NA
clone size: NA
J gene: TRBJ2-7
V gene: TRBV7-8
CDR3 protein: CASISAGHYEQYF
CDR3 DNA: TGTGCCAGCATCTCAGCGGGCCACTACGAGCAGTACTTC

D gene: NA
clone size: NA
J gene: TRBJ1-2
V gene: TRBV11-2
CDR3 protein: CASSLVMGVDRYTNYGYTF
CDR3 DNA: TGTGCCAGCAGCTTAGTAATGGGTGTCGACAGGTATACTAACTATGGCTACACCTTC

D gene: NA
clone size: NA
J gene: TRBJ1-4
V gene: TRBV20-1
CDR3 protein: CSASGRALGGEKLFF
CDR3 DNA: TGCAGTGCTAGTGGCAGGGCTCTTGGTGGGGAAAAACTGTTTTTT

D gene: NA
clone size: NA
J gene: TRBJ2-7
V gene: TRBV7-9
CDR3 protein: CASSLGGLDYYEQYF
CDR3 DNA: TGTGCCAGCAGCTTAGGCGGACTGGATTACTACGAGCAGTACTTC

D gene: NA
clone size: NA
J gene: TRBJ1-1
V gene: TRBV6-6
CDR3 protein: CASSYSKGTEAFF
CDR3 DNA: TGTGCCAGCAGTTACTCGAAGGGGACTGAAGCTTTCTTT

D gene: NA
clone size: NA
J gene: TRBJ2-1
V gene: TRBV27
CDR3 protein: CASGLSGLNEQFF
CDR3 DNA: TGTGCCAGCGGCTTAAGCGGACTCAATGAGCAGTTCTTC

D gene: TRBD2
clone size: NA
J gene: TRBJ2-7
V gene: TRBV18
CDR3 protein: CASSLDRASGRSSYEQYF
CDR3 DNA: TGTGCCAGCTCATTGGACAGGGCTAGCGGGAGGTCCTCCTACGAGCAGTACTTC

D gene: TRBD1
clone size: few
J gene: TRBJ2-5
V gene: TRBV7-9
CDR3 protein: CASSLRAGGETQYF
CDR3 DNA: TGTGCCAGCAGCTTACGTGCAGGGGGAGAGACCCAGTACTTC

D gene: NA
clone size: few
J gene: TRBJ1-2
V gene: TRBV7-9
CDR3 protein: CASSSLGLDYGYTF
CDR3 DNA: TGTGCCAGCAGCTCGCTCGGACTAGACTATGGCTACACCTTC

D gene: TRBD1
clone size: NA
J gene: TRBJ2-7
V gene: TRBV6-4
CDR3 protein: CASSDSMDRGNYEQYF
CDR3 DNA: TGTGCCAGCAGTGACTCCATGGACAGGGGGAACTACGAGCAGTACTTC

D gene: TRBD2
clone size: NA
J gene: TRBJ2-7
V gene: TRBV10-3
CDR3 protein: CAISEPAGGTQYEQYF
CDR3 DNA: TGTGCCATCAGTGAGCCCGCCGGGGGGACGCAATACGAGCAGTACTTC

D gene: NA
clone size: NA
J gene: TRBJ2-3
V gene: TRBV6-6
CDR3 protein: CASNWPAKGDTQYF
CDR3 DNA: TGTGCCAGCAATTGGCCCGCTAAGGGGGATACGCAGTATTTT

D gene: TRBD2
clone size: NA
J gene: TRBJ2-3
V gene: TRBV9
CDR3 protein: CASDSLLAGAVGTQYF
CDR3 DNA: TGTGCCAGCGACTCCTTACTAGCGGGAGCGGTAGGGACGCAGTATTTT

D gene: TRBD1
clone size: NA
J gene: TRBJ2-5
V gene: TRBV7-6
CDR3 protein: CASSYTGGALGTQYF
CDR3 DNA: TGTGCCAGCAGCTACACAGGGGGCGCCTTGGGGACCCAGTACTTC

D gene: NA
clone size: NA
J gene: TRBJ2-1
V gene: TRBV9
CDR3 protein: CASSVGAVRNEQFF
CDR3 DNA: TGTGCCAGCAGCGTAGGGGCAGTCCGCAATGAGCAGTTCTTC

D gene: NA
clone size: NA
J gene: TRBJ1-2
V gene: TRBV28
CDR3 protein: CASRPGSYGYTF
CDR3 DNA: TGTGCCAGCAGACCGGGATCCTATGGCTACACCTTC

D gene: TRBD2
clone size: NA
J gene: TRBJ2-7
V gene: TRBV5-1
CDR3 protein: CASSLATSGFTTYEQYF
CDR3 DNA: TGCGCCAGCAGCTTGGCCACTAGCGGGTTTACTACCTACGAGCAGTACTTC

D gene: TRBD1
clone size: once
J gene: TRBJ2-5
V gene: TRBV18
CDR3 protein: CASRDRVETQYF
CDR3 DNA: TGTGCCAGCCGAGACAGGGTGGAGACCCAGTACTTC

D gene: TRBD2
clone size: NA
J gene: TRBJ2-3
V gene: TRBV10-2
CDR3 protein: CASRLSGGTDTQYF
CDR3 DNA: TGCGCCAGCAGACTTAGCGGGGGCACAGATACGCAGTATTTT

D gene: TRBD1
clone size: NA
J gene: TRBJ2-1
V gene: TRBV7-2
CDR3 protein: CASSYPGQGFNEQFF
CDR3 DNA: TGTGCCAGCAGCTACCCTGGACAGGGGTTTAATGAGCAGTTCTTC

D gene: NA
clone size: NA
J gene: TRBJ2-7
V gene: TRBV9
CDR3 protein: CASSVDPPGGISYEQYF
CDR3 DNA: TGTGCCAGCAGCGTAGACCCCCCCGGAGGGATCTCCTACGAGCAGTACTTC

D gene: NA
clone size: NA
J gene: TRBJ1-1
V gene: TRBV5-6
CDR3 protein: CASSQGQWDTEAFF
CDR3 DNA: TGTGCCAGCAGCCAGGGTCAGTGGGACACTGAAGCTTTCTTT

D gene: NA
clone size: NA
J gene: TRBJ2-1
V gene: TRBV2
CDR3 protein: CASRRGTRDEQFF
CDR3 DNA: TGTGCCAGCAGGAGGGGGACGCGGGATGAGCAGTTCTTC

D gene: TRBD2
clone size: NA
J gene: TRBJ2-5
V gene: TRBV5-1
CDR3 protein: CASSTGLAGGEGRETQYF
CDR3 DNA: TGCGCCAGCAGCACAGGACTAGCGGGGGGTGAAGGGAGAGAGACCCAGTACTTC

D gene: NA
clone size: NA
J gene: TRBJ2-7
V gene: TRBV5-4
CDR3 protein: CASSLGEGYEQYF
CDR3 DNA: TGTGCCAGCAGCTTGGGCGAGGGCTACGAGCAGTACTTC

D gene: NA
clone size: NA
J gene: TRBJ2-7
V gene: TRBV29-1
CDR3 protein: CSVARGTGYEQYF
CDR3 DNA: TGCAGCGTTGCTCGGGGGACGGGCTACGAGCAGTACTTC

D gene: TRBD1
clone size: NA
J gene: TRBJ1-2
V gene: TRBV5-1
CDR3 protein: CASSLAWTGVDGYTF
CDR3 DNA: TGCGCCAGCAGCTTGGCATGGACAGGGGTAGATGGCTACACCTTC

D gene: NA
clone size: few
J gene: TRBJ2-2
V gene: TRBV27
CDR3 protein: CASRYREGTGELFF
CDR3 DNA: TGTGCCAGCAGGTACAGGGAGGGGACCGGGGAGCTGTTTTTT

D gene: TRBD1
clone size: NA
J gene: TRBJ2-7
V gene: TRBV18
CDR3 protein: CASSPTPPGQGYEQYF
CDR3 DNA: TGTGCCAGCTCACCAACCCCCCCGGGACAGGGCTACGAGCAGTACTTC

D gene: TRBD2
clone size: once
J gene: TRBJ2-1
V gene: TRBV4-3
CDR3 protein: CASSQDLVSGASYNEQFF
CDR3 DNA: TGCGCCAGCAGCCAAGATTTGGTCAGCGGGGCATCCTACAATGAGCAGTTCTTC

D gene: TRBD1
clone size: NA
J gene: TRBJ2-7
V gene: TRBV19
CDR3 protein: CASTAGTGTYEQYF
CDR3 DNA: TGTGCCAGTACGGCCGGGACAGGTACCTACGAGCAGTACTTC

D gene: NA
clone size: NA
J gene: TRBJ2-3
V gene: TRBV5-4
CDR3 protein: CASMPGNTDTQYF
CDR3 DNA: TGTGCCAGCATGCCAGGGAACACAGATACGCAGTATTTT

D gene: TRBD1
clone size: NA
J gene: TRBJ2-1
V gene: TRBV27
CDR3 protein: CASKPGTGSNNEQFF
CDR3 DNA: TGTGCCAGCAAACCCGGGACAGGGTCGAACAATGAGCAGTTCTTC

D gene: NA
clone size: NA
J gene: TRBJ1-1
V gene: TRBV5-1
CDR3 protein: CASSLAGAGHTEAFF
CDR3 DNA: TGCGCCAGCAGCTTGGCCGGGGCGGGGCACACTGAAGCTTTCTTT

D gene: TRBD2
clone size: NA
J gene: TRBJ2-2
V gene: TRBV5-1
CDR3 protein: CASSLGASGGTGELFF
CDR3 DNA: TGCGCCAGCAGCTTGGGAGCTAGCGGGGGAACCGGGGAGCTGTTTTTT

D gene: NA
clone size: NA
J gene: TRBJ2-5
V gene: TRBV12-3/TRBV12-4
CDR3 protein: CASSFGGAKTQYF
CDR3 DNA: TGTGCCAGCAGTTTTGGGGGGGCTAAGACCCAGTACTTC

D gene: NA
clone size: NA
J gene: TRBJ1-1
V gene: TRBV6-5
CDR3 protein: CASSHGGAGEAFF
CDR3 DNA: TGTGCCAGCAGTCACGGTGGAGCTGGGGAAGCTTTCTTT